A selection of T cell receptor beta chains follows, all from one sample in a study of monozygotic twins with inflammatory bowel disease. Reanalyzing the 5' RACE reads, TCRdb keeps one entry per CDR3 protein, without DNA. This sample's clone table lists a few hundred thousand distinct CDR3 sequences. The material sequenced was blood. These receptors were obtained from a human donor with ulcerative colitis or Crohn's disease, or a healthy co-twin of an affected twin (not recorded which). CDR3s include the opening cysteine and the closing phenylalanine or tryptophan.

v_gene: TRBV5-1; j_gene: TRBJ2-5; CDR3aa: CASSSPLQETQYF
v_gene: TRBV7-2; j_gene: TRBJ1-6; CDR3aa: CASSPREFNSPLHF
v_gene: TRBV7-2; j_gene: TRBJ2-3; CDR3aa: CASSLRQGPADTQYF
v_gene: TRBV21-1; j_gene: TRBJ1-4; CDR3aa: CASSKRTGTGEKLFF
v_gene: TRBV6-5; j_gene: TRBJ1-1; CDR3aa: CASSYYRTGPSTEAFF
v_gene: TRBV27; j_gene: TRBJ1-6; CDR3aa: CASKTGTVGSPLHF
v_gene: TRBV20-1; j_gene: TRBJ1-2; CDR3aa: CSAKTGGGSGYTF
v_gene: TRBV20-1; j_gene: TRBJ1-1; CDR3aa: CSARDWGGSEAFF
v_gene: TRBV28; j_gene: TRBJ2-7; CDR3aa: CASRPRDRALSYEQYF
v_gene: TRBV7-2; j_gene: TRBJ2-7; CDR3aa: CASSLATGRVYEQYF
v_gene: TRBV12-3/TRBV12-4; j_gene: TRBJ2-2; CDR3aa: CASLDRTNTGELFF
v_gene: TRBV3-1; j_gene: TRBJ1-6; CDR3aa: CASSQDLTGGNSPLHF
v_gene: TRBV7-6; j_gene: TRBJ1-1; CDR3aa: CASSPNTVNTEAFF